Listed here is a single TCR beta chain. Its specificity is unknown. Germline lookup yields CDR1 SGHAT and CDR2 FQNNGV. V shed 1 base and J shed 5 bases, with 7 bases lying between them. This CDR3 region has 13 residues. Here immunoSEQ multiplex PCR was the method, and the copy in TCRdb shows in-frame clones only, minus some. The table has some 150,000 clones, 70% to 90% seen once. The sample comes from a study of T cell responses to AZD1222 COVID-19 vaccine. Whole-study findings and limits: The study sampled repertoires only after the peak T cell response. Only 6 or 7 people who got AZD1222 tested seropositive at baseline. Among vaccine-associated CD4 TCRs, coverage spanned spike, with dominance at 160-218 and 743-854.

The rearrangement links TRBV11-2 to TRBJ2-3; tentative D call: TRBD1 (6 bases). Sample: peripheral blood, taken on day 0 of AZD1222 vaccination. The origin of this receptor is an adult in good health. Here the CDR3 reads CASSLAGVDTQYF. The CDR3 nucleotides read TGTGCCAGCAGCTTAGCAGGGGTAGATACGCAGTATTTT. The variable domain in full, completed from reference TRBV11-2 and TRBJ2-3, reads EAGVAQSPRYKIIEKRQSVAFWCNPISGHATLYWYQQILGQGPKLLIQFQNNGVVDDSQLPKDRFSAERLKGVDSTLKIQPAKLEDSAVYLCASSLAGVDTQYFGPGTRLTVL.